One and the same sample provided the 9 T cell receptor beta chains below, sequenced in a study of T cells in Graves' hyperthyroidism and ophthalmopathy. Amplified TCR beta CDR3 regions derived from RNA transcripts. During a first-round RT-PCR of the TCR CDR3, the HTBI primer set was used. TCRdb used MiXCR to reprocess the multiplex PCR reads, holding one entry per CDR3 protein. This table holds 390,000 or so distinct CDR3 sequences, about 14% found once. The sequencing input was blood. Receptors originate from a man younger than 35 with Graves' ophthalmopathy.

This clonotype was counted a few times. The chain recombines TRBV2 with TRBJ1-1; TRBD1 is a possible D gene (5 bases). The germline gives CDR1 SNHLY, CDR2 FYNNEI. This CDR3 is built from 13 residues. Between the trimmed V and J ends, which lost 4 bases and 8 bases, there was a span of 14 bases. The CDR3 DNA is TGTGCCAGCAGTGGGCAGCAGGGACGAGAAGCTTTCTTT. Encoded protein: CASSGQQGREAFF. Complete variable domain (other parts from reference TRBV2 and TRBJ1-1): EPEVTQTPSHQVTQMGQEVILRCVPISNHLYFYWYRQILGQKVEFLVSFYNNEISEKSEIFDDQFSVERPDGSNFTLKIRSTKLEDSAMYFCASSGQQGREAFFGQGTRLTVV.

This clonotype has a handful of counts. The chain uses TRBV4-2 and TRBJ1-4; no reliable D call. The V gene lost 0 bases and the J gene lost 12 bases, with 5 bases spanning the gap. Germline V gives CDR1 LGHNA, CDR2 YNFKEQ. The CDR3 runs 11 residues. The CDR3: CASSQDVELFF. CDR3 bases: TGTGCCAGCAGCCAAGATGTGGAACTGTTTTTT.

This clonotype was detected ten times or more. V and J are TRBV9 and TRBJ1-1, with D possibly being TRBD1 (5 bases). Trimming removed 2 bases from V and 5 bases from J, with 10 bases in between. This CDR3 has 13 residues. CDR1 is SGDLS, CDR2 YYNGEE, per germline. As DNA, the CDR3 is TGTGCCAGCAGCGTCCAGGGACTAACTGAAGCTTTCTTT. It specifies CASSVQGLTEAFF.

The chain is built from TRBV30 and TRBJ2-5, with 7 bases aligning to TRBD2. V shed 8 bases and J 2 bases; nucleotides not matched to a gene: 14. The CDR3 extends over 15 amino acids. Looked up from germline, CDR1 is GTSNPN and CDR2 is SVGIG (reference sequence). This chain's CDR3 is CASRSLLAFQETQYF. The CDR3 nucleotides are TGTGCCAGTAGATCCTTACTAGCGTTTCAAGAGACCCAGTACTTC.

This clonotype was seen many times. J is TRBJ2-7 and V is TRBV30, with D tentatively TRBD1 or TRBD2 (6 bases each). Trimming took 0 bases from V and 7 from J, leaving 16 bases between them. In germline, CDR1 is GTSNPN, CDR2 SVGIG (reference sequence). This CDR3 comprises 14 residues. The chain's CDR3 is CAWSVPGGPWEQYF. The CDR3 bases are TGTGCCTGGAGTGTACCTGGGGGGCCGTGGGAGCAGTACTTC.

At least ten counts were recorded for this clonotype. The chain is built from TRBV5-1 and TRBJ1-2; D not resolved. This CDR3 comprises 13 residues. Trimming left V 1 base short and J 2 bases short, with 6 bases between. Looked up from germline, CDR1 is SGHRS and CDR2 is YFSETQ. The CDR3 sequence: CASSLSGNYGYTF. CDR3 bases: TGCGCCAGCAGCTTGTCCGGGAACTATGGCTACACCTTC.

This clonotype showed up many times. The CDR3 here is CASSRPVWSNQPQHF. CDR3 bases: TGTGCCAGTAGTAGGCCAGTCTGGAGCAATCAGCCCCAGCATTTT. V usage is TRBV19 and J usage is TRBJ1-5; D remains unclear. Trimming pared 4 bases from V and 1 base from J, leaving 11 bases between. The germline CDR1 and CDR2 sequences are LNHDA and SQIVND (reference sequence). The CDR3 contains 15 residues.

This clonotype was recorded at least ten times. V gene TRBV2 combines with J gene TRBJ2-1; the D is unclear. Germline values: CDR1 SNHLY, CDR2 FYNNEI. The CDR3 spans 15 residues. V lost 3 bases and J lost 0, with 9 bases in between. In DNA, the CDR3 is TGTGCCAGCAGTGAGAGTTTGGCCTCCTACAATGAGCAGTTCTTC. It encodes CASSESLASYNEQFF.

As concerns this clonotype: A much larger clone differs by one base, so this may be a read error. The chain employs TRBV5-1 and TRBJ1-4; D might be TRBD1 (6 bases). Germline-derived CDR1 and CDR2 are SGHRS and YFSETQ. The CDR3 has 15 residues. The DNA for the CDR3 is TGCGCCGGCAGCTGGACAACAGGGTCTAATGAAAAACTGTTTTTT. Protein sequence: CAGSWTTGSNEKLFF.